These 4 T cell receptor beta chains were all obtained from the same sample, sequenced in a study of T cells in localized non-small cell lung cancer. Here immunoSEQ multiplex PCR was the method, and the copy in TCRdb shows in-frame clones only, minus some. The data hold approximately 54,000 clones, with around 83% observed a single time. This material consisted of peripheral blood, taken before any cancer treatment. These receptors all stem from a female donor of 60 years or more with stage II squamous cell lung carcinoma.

CDR3 residues: CASSPSGQNTEAFF. The DNA for the CDR3 is TGTGCCAGCTCACCTTCGGGACAGAACACTGAAGCTTTCTTT. This rearrangement joins TRBV18 to TRBJ1-1; a weak D match, TRBD1 (6 bases). There are 14 residues in the CDR3. V was trimmed by 3 bases and J by 1 base, leaving 9 bases between them. Germline assignment: CDR1 KGHSH and CDR2 LQKENI.

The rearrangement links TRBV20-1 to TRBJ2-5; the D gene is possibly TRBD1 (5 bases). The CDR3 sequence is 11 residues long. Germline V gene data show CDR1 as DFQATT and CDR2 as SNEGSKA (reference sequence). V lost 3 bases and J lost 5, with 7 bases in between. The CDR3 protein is CSASQGETQYF. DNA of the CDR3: TGCAGTGCTAGCCAGGGCGAGACCCAGTACTTC.

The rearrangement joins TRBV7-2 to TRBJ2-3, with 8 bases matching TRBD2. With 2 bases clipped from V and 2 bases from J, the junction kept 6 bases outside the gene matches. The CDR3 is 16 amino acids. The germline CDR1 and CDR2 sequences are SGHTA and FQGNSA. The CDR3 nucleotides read TGTGCCAGCAGCTTAATCGGGGGGGGCCACACAGATACGCAGTATTTT. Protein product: CASSLIGGGHTDTQYF.

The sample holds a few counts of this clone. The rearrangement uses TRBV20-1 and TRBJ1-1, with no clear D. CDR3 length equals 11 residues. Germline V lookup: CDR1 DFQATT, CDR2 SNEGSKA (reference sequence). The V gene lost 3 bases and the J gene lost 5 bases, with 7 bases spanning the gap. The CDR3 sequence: CSASPSTEAFF. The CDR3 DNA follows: TGCAGTGCTAGCCCGTCTACTGAAGCTTTCTTT.